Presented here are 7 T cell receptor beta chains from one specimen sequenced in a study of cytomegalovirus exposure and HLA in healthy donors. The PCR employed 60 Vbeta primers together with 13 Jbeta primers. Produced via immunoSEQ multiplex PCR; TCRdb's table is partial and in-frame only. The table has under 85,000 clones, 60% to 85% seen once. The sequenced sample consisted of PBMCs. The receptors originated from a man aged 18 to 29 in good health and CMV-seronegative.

In DNA, the CDR3 is TGTGCCTGGAACGCACAGGGCACAGATACGCAGTATTTT. Protein: CAWNAQGTDTQYF. V usage is TRBV30 and J usage is TRBJ2-3, with a tentative D call TRBD1 (5 bases). The V and J ends lost 4 bases and 1 base respectively, with 9 bases between them. Per germline, CDR1 GTSNPN and CDR2 SVGIG (reference sequence). This CDR3 has 13 residues. The full variable domain, rest sourced from reference TRBV30 and TRBJ2-3, is SQTIHQWPATLVQPVGSPLSLECTVEGTSNPNLYWYRQAAGRGLQLLFYSVGIGQISSEVPQNLSASRPQDRQFILSSKKLLLSDSGFYLCAWNAQGTDTQYFGPGTRLTVL.

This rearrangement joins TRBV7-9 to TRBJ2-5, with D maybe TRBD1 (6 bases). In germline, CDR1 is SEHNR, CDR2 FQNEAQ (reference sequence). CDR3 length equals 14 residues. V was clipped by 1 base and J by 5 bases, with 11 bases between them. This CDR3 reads CASSLGGGRETQYF. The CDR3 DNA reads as TGTGCCAGCAGCTTAGGAGGGGGTAGGGAGACCCAGTACTTC.

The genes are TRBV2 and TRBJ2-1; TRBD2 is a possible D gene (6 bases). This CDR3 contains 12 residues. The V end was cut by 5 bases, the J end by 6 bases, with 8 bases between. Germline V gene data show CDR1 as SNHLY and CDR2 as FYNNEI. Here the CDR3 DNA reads TGTGCCAGCAGTCGGGACTCCAATGAGCAGTTCTTC. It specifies CASSRDSNEQFF.

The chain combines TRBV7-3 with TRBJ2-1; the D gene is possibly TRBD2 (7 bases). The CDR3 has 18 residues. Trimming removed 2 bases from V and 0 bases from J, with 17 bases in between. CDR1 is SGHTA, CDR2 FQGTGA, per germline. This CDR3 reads CASSLPLKGGSSYNEQFF. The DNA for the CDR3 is TGTGCCAGCAGCTTACCTCTGAAGGGGGGGAGCTCCTACAATGAGCAGTTCTTC.

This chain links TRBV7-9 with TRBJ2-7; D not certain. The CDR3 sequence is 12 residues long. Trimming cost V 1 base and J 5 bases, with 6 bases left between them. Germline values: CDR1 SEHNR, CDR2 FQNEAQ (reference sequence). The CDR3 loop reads CASSLGENEQYF. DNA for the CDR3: TGTGCCAGCAGCTTAGGAGAAAACGAGCAGTACTTC.

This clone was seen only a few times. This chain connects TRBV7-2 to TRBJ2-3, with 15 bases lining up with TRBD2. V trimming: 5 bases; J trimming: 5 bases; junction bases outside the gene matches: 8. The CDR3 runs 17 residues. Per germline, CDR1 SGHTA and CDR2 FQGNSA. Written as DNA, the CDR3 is TGTGCCAGCAGCCCGGGACTAGCGGGGGGCTGGGGAGATACGCAGTATTTT. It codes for CASSPGLAGGWGDTQYF.

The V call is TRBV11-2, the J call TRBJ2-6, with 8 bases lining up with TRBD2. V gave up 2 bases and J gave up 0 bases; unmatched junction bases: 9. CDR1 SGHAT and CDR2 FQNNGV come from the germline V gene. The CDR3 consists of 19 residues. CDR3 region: CASSLRGAGELSGANVLTF. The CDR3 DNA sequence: TGTGCCAGCAGCTTAAGGGGAGCGGGGGAACTCTCTGGGGCCAACGTCCTGACTTTC.